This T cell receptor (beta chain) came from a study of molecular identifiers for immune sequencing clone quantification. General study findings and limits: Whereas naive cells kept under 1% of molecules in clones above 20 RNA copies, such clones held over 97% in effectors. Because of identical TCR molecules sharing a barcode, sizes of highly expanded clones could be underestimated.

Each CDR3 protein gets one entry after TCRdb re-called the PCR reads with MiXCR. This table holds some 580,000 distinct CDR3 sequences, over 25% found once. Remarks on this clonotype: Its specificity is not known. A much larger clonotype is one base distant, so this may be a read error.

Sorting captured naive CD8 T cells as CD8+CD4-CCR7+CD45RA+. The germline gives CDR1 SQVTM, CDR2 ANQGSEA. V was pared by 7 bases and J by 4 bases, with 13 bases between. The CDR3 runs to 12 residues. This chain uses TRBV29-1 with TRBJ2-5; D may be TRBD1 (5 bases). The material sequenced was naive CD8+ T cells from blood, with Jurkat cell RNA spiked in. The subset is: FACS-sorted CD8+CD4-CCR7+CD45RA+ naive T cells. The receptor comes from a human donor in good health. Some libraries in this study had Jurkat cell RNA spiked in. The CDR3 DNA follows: TGCAGCGCCGTGTGGGGCGGAGAGACCCAGTACTTC. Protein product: CSAVWGGETQYF.